The 2 T cell receptor beta chains below all came from one sample that was sequenced in a study of blood T cell repertoires in COVID-19. Assay: immunoSEQ multiplex PCR; the TCRdb copy retains only in-frame clones and omits some. This sample has about 40,000 clones; around 83% occur once, and the top ten carry more than 2%. The specimen sequenced was peripheral blood. The receptors were gathered from a woman aged 60-75 years with acute or convalescent COVID-19.

The chain couples TRBV4-2 to TRBJ2-7; 13 nucleotides align to TRBD2. The junction had 4 bases not matched to a gene; V was cut back by 4 bases and J by 7 bases. Per the germline V gene, CDR1 is LGHNA and CDR2 is YNFKEQ. The CDR3 covers 14 residues. In nucleotides, the CDR3 is TGTGCCAGCAGCCGGACTAGCGGGAGCTGGGAGCAGTACTTC. Its translation is CASSRTSGSWEQYF.

This chain joins TRBV6-5 and TRBJ1-1, with D perhaps matching TRBD1 (6 bases). Germline V gives CDR1 MNHEY, CDR2 SVGAGI. This CDR3 comprises 14 residues. Deletions cut 0 bases from V and 3 bases from J, with 8 bases between. CDR3 sequence (DNA): TGTGCCAGCAGTTACTCAGGGGGTTACACTGAAGCTTTCTTT. This sequence encodes CASSYSGGYTEAFF.